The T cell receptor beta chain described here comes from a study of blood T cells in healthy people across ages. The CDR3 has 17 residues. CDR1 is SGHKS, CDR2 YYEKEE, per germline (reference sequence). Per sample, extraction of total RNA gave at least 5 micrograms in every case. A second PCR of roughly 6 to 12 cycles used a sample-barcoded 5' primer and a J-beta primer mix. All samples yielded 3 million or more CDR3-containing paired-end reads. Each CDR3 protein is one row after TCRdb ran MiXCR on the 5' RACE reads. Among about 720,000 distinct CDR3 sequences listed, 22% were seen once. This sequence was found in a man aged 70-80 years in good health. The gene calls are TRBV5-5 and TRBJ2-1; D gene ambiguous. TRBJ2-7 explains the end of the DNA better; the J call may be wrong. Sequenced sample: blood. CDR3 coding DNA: TGTGCCAGCAGCTTTGGCCCCACAGAAGACAACTCCTACGAGCAGTACTTC. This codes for CASSFGPTEDNSYEQYF.